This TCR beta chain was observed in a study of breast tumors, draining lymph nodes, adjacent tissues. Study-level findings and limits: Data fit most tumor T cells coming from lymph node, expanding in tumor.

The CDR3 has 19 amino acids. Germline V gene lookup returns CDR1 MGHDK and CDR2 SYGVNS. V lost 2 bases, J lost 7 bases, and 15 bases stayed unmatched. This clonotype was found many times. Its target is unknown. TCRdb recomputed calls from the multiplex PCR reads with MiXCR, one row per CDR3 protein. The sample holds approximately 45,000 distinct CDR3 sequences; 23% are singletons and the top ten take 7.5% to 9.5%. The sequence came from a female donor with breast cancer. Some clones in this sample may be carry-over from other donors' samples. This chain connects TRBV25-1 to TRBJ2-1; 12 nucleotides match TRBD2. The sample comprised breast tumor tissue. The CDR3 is CASSEIPSGGGIRGNEQFF. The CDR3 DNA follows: TGTGCCAGCAGTGAAATTCCTAGCGGGGGGGGTATAAGGGGGAATGAGCAGTTCTTC.